This T cell receptor beta chain appears in the sequencing data of a study of radiotherapy plus CTLA-4 blockade in lung cancer. Clones were sequenced by immunoSEQ multiplex PCR, and TCRdb holds only the in-frame ones, with some missing. The sample has 45,000 or so clones, around 77% seen once. The study, taken as a whole, reports: Radiotherapy plus ipilimumab was followed by expansion in blood of tumor-derived TCR clones.

The germline gives CDR1 MNHEY, CDR2 SVGAGI. The CDR3 runs 16 residues. Trimming took off 0 bases at V and 7 bases at J, with 16 bases between the two ends. As regards this clone: Its matching antigen is unknown.

The sequences come from peripheral blood, collected from a patient treated with radiotherapy plus ipilimumab. The receptor's source is a human donor with non-small cell lung cancer who had stable disease on radiotherapy plus ipilimumab. The chain links TRBV6-5 to TRBJ2-4, with a tentative D call TRBD2 (5 bases). CDR3 protein: CASSYSRTAVGNIQYF. In nucleotides, the CDR3 is TGTGCCAGCAGTTACTCCAGAACAGCGGTGGGGAACATTCAGTACTTC.